This section outlines one T cell receptor (beta chain) sequence together with its context. Its antigen is as yet unknown. This sample was included in a study of response to subunit inactivated influenza vaccine. Study-wide points: Every seasonal influenza vaccination brings in few new T cells, the authors suggested.

The germline V and J ends were trimmed by 1 base and 3 bases, with 7 bases remaining between them. CDR1 is MNHNS and CDR2 is SASEGT in the germline V gene. The CDR3 runs to 14 residues. TCRdb called the RT-PCR reads again in MiXCR, with one record for every CDR3 protein. The sample carries roughly 570,000 distinct CDR3 sequences, 12% to 15% recorded once. The clonotype comes from a man aged 45-60 years who received an inactivated influenza vaccine. The sequencing here drew on PBMCs from blood, taken 11 to 12 days after vaccination. V gene TRBV6-1 combines with J gene TRBJ1-3; perhaps TRBD1 as D (5 bases). The CDR3 loop reads CASSEEGLGNTIYF. CDR3 nucleotide sequence: TGTGCCAGCAGTGAAGAGGGACTTGGAAACACCATATATTTT.